A selection of T cell receptor beta chains follows, all from one sample in a study of T cell responses to AZD1222 COVID-19 vaccine. Clones were sequenced by immunoSEQ multiplex PCR, and TCRdb holds only the in-frame ones, with some missing. The top ten clones hold approximately 3.5% of a sample with some 130,000 clones, roughly 90% of them seen once. Specimen: peripheral blood, collected 28 days after the second AZD1222 dose. The receptors originated from an adult who received the AZD1222 COVID-19 vaccine. Each CDR3 is given with its conserved first and last residue. Fields, in order: CDR3 protein, CDR3 DNA, clone size, D gene, V gene, CDR3 length, J gene. A D gene is named only where the DNA matches it firmly. Expanded clones get a size class; other rows say once, few or many, or leave the size out.

CDR3: CASSRAYRADTQYF
DNA: TGTGCCAGCAGCCGTGCCTATCGGGCAGATACGCAGTATTTT
size: .
D: .
V: TRBV27
length: 14
J: TRBJ2-3

CDR3: CASTLGAGLAGELFF
DNA: TGCGCCAGCACTTTAGGGGCGGGCCTAGCCGGGGAGCTGTTTTTT
size: .
D: .
V: TRBV5-1
length: 15
J: TRBJ2-2

CDR3: CASSLGDRGSYNEQFF
DNA: TGCGCCAGCAGCTTGGGGGACAGAGGCTCCTACAATGAGCAGTTCTTC
size: .
D: TRBD1
V: TRBV5-1
length: 16
J: TRBJ2-1

CDR3: CASSPSFQASINTEAFF
DNA: TGTGCCAGCTCACCCTCGTTTCAGGCCAGTATAAACACTGAAGCTTTCTTT
size: once
D: .
V: TRBV18
length: 17
J: TRBJ1-1

CDR3: CATSDQRTGQETQYF
DNA: TGTGCCACCAGTGACCAGCGGACAGGGCAAGAGACCCAGTACTTC
size: .
D: TRBD1
V: TRBV24-1
length: 15
J: TRBJ2-5

CDR3: CALLTGGTVFWNQPQHF
DNA: TGTGCCCTGTTGACAGGAGGGACCGTTTTTTGGAATCAGCCCCAGCATTTT
size: .
D: .
V: TRBV24-1
length: 17
J: TRBJ1-5

CDR3: CASSTQDGPYEQYF
DNA: TGTGCCAGCAGCACGCAGGACGGACCCTACGAGCAGTACTTC
size: .
D: .
V: TRBV7-2
length: 14
J: TRBJ2-7

CDR3: CASRGQGAGNTIYF
DNA: TGTGCCAGTAGGGGACAGGGTGCTGGAAACACCATATATTTT
size: .
D: TRBD1
V: TRBV19
length: 14
J: TRBJ1-3

CDR3: CASSQGQGNYGYTF
DNA: TGTGCCAGCAGTCAGGGACAGGGGAACTATGGCTACACCTTC
size: once
D: TRBD1
V: TRBV6-6
length: 14
J: TRBJ1-2

CDR3: CASSEEYSSTDTQYF
DNA: TGTGCCAGCAGTGAAGAGTACTCTAGCACAGATACGCAGTATTTT
size: .
D: .
V: TRBV6-1
length: 15
J: TRBJ2-3

CDR3: CASSEGTSGNTIYF
DNA: TGCGCCAGCAGCGAGGGAACCTCTGGAAACACCATATATTTT
size: .
D: .
V: TRBV5-1
length: 14
J: TRBJ1-3

CDR3: CASSTDSWNTEAFF
DNA: TGTGCCAGCTCAACGGACAGTTGGAACACTGAAGCTTTCTTT
size: .
D: .
V: TRBV18
length: 14
J: TRBJ1-1

CDR3: CASSQDVYVGANVLTF
DNA: TGCGCCAGCAGCCAAGATGTTTATGTTGGGGCCAACGTCCTGACTTTC
size: .
D: .
V: TRBV4-1
length: 16
J: TRBJ2-6

CDR3: CAWTPTWGNGELFF
DNA: TGTGCCTGGACCCCCACGTGGGGGAATGGGGAGCTGTTTTTT
size: .
D: .
V: TRBV30
length: 14
J: TRBJ2-2

CDR3: CASSPSPAWGSNQPQHF
DNA: TGTGCCAGCTCACCATCTCCGGCGTGGGGCAGCAATCAGCCCCAGCATTTT
size: .
D: .
V: TRBV18
length: 17
J: TRBJ1-5

CDR3: CAWSVIGLPPLGTDTQYF
DNA: TGTGCCTGGAGTGTAATCGGTCTCCCCCCCTTAGGCACAGATACGCAGTATTTT
size: .
D: .
V: TRBV30
length: 18
J: TRBJ2-3

CDR3: CASSSGGDSYNEQFF
DNA: TGTGCCAGCAGCTCGGGCGGGGACTCCTACAATGAGCAGTTCTTC
size: .
D: .
V: TRBV7-8
length: 15
J: TRBJ2-1

CDR3: CASSHSTTYTYGYTF
DNA: TGCGCCAGCAGCCATTCAACTACTTATACCTATGGCTACACCTTC
size: .
D: .
V: TRBV4-3
length: 15
J: TRBJ1-2

CDR3: CASSPRLAGTGELFF
DNA: TGTGCCAGCAGCCCCCGACTAGCGGGCACCGGGGAGCTGTTTTTT
size: once
D: TRBD2
V: TRBV7-2
length: 15
J: TRBJ2-2

CDR3: CASRMGLAGANEQFF
DNA: TGTGCCAGTAGAATGGGACTAGCGGGAGCAAATGAGCAGTTCTTC
size: .
D: TRBD2
V: TRBV19
length: 15
J: TRBJ2-1

CDR3: CSVELPGISNQPQHF
DNA: TGCAGCGTTGAACTCCCCGGGATTAGCAATCAGCCCCAGCATTTT
size: .
D: .
V: TRBV29-1
length: 15
J: TRBJ1-5

CDR3: CASRRTGTEGEKLFF
DNA: TGTGCCAGTAGACGGACCGGGACAGAGGGGGAAAAACTGTTTTTT
size: .
D: TRBD1
V: TRBV19
length: 15
J: TRBJ1-4

CDR3: CASSLALASYEQYF
DNA: TGTGCCAGCAGCTTAGCCCTAGCTTCCTACGAGCAGTACTTC
size: .
D: .
V: TRBV7-2
length: 14
J: TRBJ2-7

CDR3: CASSQGVGGASEQYF
DNA: TGTGCCAGCAGCCAAGGCGTAGGGGGCGCGTCTGAGCAGTACTTC
size: .
D: TRBD1
V: TRBV3-1/TRBV3-2
length: 15
J: TRBJ2-7

CDR3: CASSPVSWADTQYF
DNA: TGTGCCAGCAGCCCCGTCTCGTGGGCAGATACGCAGTATTTT
size: .
D: .
V: TRBV7-9
length: 14
J: TRBJ2-3

CDR3: CASQRGGWTSGMDEQFF
DNA: TGTGCCAGCCAGAGGGGGGGGTGGACTAGCGGGATGGATGAGCAGTTCTTC
size: once
D: TRBD2
V: TRBV27
length: 17
J: TRBJ2-1

CDR3: CASSSSRTSTDTQYF
DNA: TGTGCCAGCAGTTCTTCCAGGACCAGCACAGATACGCAGTATTTT
size: .
D: .
V: TRBV27
length: 15
J: TRBJ2-3

CDR3: CASSFFGTGLVTQYF
DNA: TGTGCCAGCAGTTTCTTCGGGACAGGTCTAGTTACGCAGTATTTT
size: .
D: TRBD1
V: TRBV28
length: 15
J: TRBJ2-3

CDR3: CASTINTEAFF
DNA: TGTGCCAGCACCATAAACACTGAAGCTTTCTTT
size: .
D: .
V: TRBV28
length: 11
J: TRBJ1-1

CDR3: CASSPGDRVIYEQYF
DNA: TGCGCCAGCAGCCCAGGGGACAGGGTGATTTACGAGCAGTACTTC
size: .
D: TRBD1
V: TRBV5-1
length: 15
J: TRBJ2-7

CDR3: CASSVGVQSGRISYEQYF
DNA: TGTGCCAGCAGCGTGGGTGTTCAAAGCGGGAGGATCTCCTACGAGCAGTACTTC
size: .
D: TRBD2
V: TRBV9
length: 18
J: TRBJ2-7

CDR3: CASSLRPRPHNQPQHF
DNA: TGTGCCAGCAGCTTACGTCCCCGGCCGCACAATCAGCCCCAGCATTTT
size: .
D: .
V: TRBV7-2
length: 16
J: TRBJ1-5

CDR3: CATSSPPTHEQYF
DNA: TGTGCCACCAGCAGCCCCCCAACCCACGAGCAGTACTTC
size: .
D: .
V: TRBV15
length: 13
J: TRBJ2-7

CDR3: CATSAWGNTEAFF
DNA: TGTGCCACCAGTGCATGGGGGAACACTGAAGCTTTCTTT
size: .
D: .
V: TRBV24-1
length: 13
J: TRBJ1-1

CDR3: CASSLEVQETQYF
DNA: TGCGCCAGCAGCTTGGAGGTACAAGAGACCCAGTACTTC
size: .
D: .
V: TRBV5-1
length: 13
J: TRBJ2-5

CDR3: CASSLHEGETYEQYF
DNA: TGTGCCAGCAGCTTACACGAGGGAGAGACCTACGAGCAGTACTTC
size: once
D: .
V: TRBV11-2
length: 15
J: TRBJ2-7

CDR3: CASSLGSPLHF
DNA: TGTGCCAGCAGCTTGGGATCACCCCTCCACTTT
size: .
D: .
V: TRBV7-9
length: 11
J: TRBJ1-6

CDR3: CASSTHLPGSEAFF
DNA: TGTGCCAGCAGCACCCACCTACCAGGGTCTGAAGCTTTCTTT
size: .
D: .
V: TRBV9
length: 14
J: TRBJ1-1

CDR3: CASSSTLGQYF
DNA: TGTGCCAGCAGTTCGACCCTAGGGCAGTACTTC
size: once
D: .
V: TRBV28
length: 11
J: TRBJ2-7

CDR3: CATSRGGAGGNTIYF
DNA: TGTGCCACCAGCAGAGGGGGGGCCGGAGGAAACACCATATATTTT
size: few
D: .
V: TRBV15
length: 15
J: TRBJ1-3

CDR3: CASSLTSVSYEQYF
DNA: TGCGCCAGCAGCTTAACTAGCGTCTCCTACGAGCAGTACTTC
size: .
D: TRBD2
V: TRBV5-1
length: 14
J: TRBJ2-7

CDR3: CASSIEAGRGGYGYTF
DNA: TGTGCCAGTAGTATAGAGGCCGGGAGAGGCGGCTATGGCTACACCTTC
size: .
D: .
V: TRBV19
length: 16
J: TRBJ1-2

CDR3: CASSHPTESSNQPQHF
DNA: TGTGCCAGCAGTCACCCGACAGAGAGTAGCAATCAGCCCCAGCATTTT
size: .
D: .
V: TRBV2
length: 16
J: TRBJ1-5

CDR3: CASSRGPDSLSYEQYF
DNA: TGCGCCAGCAGCCGCGGACCGGACAGCCTTTCCTACGAGCAGTACTTC
size: .
D: .
V: TRBV4-1
length: 16
J: TRBJ2-7

CDR3: CASSERLAGGGNEQFF
DNA: TGTGCCAGCAGTGAGAGACTAGCGGGAGGAGGCAATGAGCAGTTCTTC
size: .
D: TRBD2
V: TRBV25-1
length: 16
J: TRBJ2-1

CDR3: CAITQRRDQQPQHF
DNA: TGTGCCATCACGCAGAGGAGGGATCAACAGCCCCAGCATTTT
size: .
D: .
V: TRBV19
length: 14
J: TRBJ1-5

CDR3: CASSADRGHGYEQYF
DNA: TGTGCCAGCAGCGCAGACAGGGGGCATGGCTACGAGCAGTACTTC
size: .
D: TRBD1
V: TRBV6-5
length: 15
J: TRBJ2-7

CDR3: CATSRRWGHSTDTQYF
DNA: TGTGCCACCAGCAGACGTTGGGGCCACAGCACAGATACGCAGTATTTT
size: .
D: .
V: TRBV15
length: 16
J: TRBJ2-3